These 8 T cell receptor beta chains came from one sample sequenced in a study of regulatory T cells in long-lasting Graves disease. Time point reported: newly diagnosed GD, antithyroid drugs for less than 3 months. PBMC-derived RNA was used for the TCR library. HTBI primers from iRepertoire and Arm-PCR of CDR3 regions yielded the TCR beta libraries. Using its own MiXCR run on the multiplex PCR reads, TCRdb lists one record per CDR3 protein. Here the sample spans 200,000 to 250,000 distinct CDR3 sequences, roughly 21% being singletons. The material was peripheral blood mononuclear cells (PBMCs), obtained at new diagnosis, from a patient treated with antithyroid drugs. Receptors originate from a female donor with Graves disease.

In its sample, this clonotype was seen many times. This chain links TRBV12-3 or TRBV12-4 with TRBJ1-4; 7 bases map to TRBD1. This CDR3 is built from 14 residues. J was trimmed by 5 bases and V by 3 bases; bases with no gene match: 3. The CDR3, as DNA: TGTGCCAGCAGTTTCCGGACAGGCAATGAAAAACTGTTTTTT. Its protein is CASSFRTGNEKLFF.

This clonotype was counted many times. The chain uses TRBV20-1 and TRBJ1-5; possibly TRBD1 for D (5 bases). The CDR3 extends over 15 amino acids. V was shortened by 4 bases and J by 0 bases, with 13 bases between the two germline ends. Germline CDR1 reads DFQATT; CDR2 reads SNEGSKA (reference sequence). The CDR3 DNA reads TGCAGTGCTACGTCGATGGGGGTTAGCAATCAGCCCCAGCATTTT. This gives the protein CSATSMGVSNQPQHF.

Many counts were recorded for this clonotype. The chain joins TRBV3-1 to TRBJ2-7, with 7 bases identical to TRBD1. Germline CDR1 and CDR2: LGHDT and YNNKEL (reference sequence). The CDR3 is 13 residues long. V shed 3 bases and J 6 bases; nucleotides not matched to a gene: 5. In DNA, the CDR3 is TGTGCCAGCAGCCAGTTACAGGGGTCCGAGCAGTACTTC. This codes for CASSQLQGSEQYF.

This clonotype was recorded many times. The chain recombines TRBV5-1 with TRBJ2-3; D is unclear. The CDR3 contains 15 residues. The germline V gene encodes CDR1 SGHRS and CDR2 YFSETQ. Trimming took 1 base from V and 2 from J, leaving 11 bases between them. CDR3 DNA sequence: TGCGCCAGCAGCTTGATCCCTGCAACCACAGATACGCAGTATTTT. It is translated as CASSLIPATTDTQYF.

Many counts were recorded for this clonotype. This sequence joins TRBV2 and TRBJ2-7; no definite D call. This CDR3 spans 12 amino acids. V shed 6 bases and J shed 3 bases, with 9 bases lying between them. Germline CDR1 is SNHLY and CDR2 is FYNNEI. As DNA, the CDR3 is TGTGCCAGCAGAAAAGCCCGCTACGAGCAGTACTTC. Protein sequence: CASRKARYEQYF.

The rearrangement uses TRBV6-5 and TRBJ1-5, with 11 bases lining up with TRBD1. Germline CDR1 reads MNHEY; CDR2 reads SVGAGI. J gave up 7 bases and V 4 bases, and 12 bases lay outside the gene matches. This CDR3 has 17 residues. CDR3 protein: CASSFADRGRGQQPQHF. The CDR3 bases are TGTGCCAGCAGTTTTGCGGACAGGGGGCGCGGCCAACAGCCCCAGCATTTT.

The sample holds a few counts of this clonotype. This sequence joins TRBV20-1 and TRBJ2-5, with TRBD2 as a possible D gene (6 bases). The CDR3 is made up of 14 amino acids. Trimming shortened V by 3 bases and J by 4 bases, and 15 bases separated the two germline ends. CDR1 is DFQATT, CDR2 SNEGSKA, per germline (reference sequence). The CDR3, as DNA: TGCAGTGCTAGTAGGAGGGAGGTCCGAGAGACCCAGTACTTC. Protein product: CSASRREVRETQYF.

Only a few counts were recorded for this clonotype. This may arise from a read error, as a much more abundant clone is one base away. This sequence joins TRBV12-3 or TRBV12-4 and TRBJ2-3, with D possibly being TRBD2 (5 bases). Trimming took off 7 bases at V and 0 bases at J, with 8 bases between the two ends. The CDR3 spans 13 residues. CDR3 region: CASTSGSTDTQYF. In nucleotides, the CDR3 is TGTGCCAGCACATCGGGGAGCACAGATACGCAGTATTTT.